This T cell receptor (beta chain) was retrieved from a study of identical twins. Study results and limitations: Rather than following the same donors, the conclusions depended on cross-sectional statistical analysis. Out-of-frame alpha sequences shared between twins exhibited an excess of low generation probability.

The CDR3 covers 17 residues. Trimming shortened V by 0 bases and J by 0 bases, and 15 bases separated the two germline ends. CDR1 and CDR2 (germline): MGHRA, YSYEKL. It was template switching that added a universal primer site, and there were unique molecular identifiers on the cDNA. TCRdb independently ran MiXCR on the 5' RACE reads; one entry per CDR3 protein. In the table there are approximately 630,000 distinct CDR3 sequences, around 7.5% of which are singletons. This clonotype was picked up a small number of times. Antigen: not known. The sample was also reused in another study, on yellow fever vaccine responses in identical twins.

The TCR originated in a woman aged 18-35 years in good health. The sequenced sample consisted of PBMCs. The chain links TRBV4-1 to TRBJ2-7; D is perhaps TRBD1 or TRBD2 (5 bases each). For the CDR3, the DNA is TGCGCCAGCAGCCAAGATCGATGGGGGACCCTCTCCTACGAGCAGTACTTC. Amino acids: CASSQDRWGTLSYEQYF.